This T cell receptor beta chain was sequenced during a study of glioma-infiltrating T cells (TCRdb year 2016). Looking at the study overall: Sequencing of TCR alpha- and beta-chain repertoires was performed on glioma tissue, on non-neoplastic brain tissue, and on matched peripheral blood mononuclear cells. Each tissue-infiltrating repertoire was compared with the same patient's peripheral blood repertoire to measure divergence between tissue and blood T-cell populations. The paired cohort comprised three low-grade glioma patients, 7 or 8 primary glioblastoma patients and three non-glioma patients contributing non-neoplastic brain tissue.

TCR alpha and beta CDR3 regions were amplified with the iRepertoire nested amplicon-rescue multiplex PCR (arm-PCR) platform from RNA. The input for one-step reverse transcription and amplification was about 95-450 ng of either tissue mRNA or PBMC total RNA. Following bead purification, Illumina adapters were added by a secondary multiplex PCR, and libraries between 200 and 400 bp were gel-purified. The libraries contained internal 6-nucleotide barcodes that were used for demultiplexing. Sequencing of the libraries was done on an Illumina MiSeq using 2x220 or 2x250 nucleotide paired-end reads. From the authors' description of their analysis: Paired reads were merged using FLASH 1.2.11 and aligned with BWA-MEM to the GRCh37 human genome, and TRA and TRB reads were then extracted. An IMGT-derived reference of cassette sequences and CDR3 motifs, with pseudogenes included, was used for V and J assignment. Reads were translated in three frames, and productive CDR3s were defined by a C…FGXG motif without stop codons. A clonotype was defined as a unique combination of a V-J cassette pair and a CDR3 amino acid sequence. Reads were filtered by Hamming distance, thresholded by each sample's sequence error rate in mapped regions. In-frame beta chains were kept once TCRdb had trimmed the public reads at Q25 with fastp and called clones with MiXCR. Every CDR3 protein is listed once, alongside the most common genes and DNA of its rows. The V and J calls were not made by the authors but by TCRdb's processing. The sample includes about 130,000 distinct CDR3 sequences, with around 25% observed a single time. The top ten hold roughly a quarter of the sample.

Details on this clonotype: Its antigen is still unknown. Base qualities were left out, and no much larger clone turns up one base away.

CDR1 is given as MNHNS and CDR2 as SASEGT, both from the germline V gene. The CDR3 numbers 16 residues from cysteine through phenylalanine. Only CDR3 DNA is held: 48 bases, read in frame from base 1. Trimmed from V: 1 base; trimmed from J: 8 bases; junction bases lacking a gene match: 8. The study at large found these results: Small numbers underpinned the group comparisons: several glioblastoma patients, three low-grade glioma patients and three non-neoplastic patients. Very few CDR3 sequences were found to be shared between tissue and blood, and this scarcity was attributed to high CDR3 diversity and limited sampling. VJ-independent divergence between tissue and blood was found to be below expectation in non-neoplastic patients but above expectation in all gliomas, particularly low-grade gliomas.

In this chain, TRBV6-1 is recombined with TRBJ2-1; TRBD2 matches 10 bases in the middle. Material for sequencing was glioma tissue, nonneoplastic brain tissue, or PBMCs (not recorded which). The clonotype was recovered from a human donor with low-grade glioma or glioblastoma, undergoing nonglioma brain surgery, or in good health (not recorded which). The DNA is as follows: TGTGCCAGCAGTGAAGGGGGTAGCGGGGGGTTCGATGAGCAGTTCTTC. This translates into CASSEGGSGGFDEQFF.